This T cell receptor (beta chain) was documented in a study of shared clonotypes between healthy human individuals. V gave up 1 base and J gave up 6 bases, with 9 bases separating them. This CDR3 has 14 amino acids. Germline V gives CDR1 SGHAT, CDR2 FQDESV (reference sequence). Original methodology: Junction-only sequences without quality scores were provided by ImmunoSEQ, so filtering was different. Generated by immunoSEQ multiplex PCR, the TCRdb table keeps only in-frame clones and is missing some. V, J and clone size reflect that table, while D and trimming were determined from the DNA. The profile covers 2 million to 2.5 million clones, with roughly 92% appearing a single time and about 0.36% taken by the ten largest. The table lists this clone with a count of one.

The chain recombines TRBV11-1 with TRBJ2-2; the D is unclear. Sequenced input: naive CD4+ T cells from PBMCs. This sample's subset: CD45RA+ positively selected. This TCR came from a man between 18 and 29 years old in good health. Some clones in this sample may be carry-over from other donors' samples. The CDR3 DNA is TGTGCCAGCAGCTTAGAGACCGCCTCCGGGGAGCTGTTTTTT. Amino acids: CASSLETASGELFF. Using reference TRBV11-1 and TRBJ2-2 for the parts outside the CDR3, the full variable domain is EAEVAQSPRYKITEKSQAVAFWCDPISGHATLYWYRQILGQGPELLVQFQDESVVDDSQLPKDRFSAERLKGVDSTLKIQPAELGDSAMYLCASSLETASGELFFGEGSRLTVL.